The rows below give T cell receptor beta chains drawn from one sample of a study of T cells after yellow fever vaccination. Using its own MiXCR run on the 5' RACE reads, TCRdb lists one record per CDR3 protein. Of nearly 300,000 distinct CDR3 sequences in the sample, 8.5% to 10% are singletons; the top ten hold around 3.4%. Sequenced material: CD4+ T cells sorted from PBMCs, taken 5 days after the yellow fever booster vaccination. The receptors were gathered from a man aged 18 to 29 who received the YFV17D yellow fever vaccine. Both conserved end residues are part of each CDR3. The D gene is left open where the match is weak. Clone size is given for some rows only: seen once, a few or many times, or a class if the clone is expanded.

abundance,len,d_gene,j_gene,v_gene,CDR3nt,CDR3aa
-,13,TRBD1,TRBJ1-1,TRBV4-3,TGCGCCAGCAGCCAGGGACAGGCTGACTCCGTTTTCTTT,CASSQGQADSVFF
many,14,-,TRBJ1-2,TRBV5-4,TGTGCCAGCAGCTTGGCAGAAGGTCGGTATGGCTACACCTTC,CASSLAEGRYGYTF
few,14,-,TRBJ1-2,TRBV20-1,TGCAGTGCTAGAGGTGAATTAGCTAACTATGGCTACACCTTC,CSARGELANYGYTF
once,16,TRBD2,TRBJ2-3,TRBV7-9,TGTGCCAGCAGACCTCAGGTAGCGGGGTACACAGATACGCAGTATTTT,CASRPQVAGYTDTQYF
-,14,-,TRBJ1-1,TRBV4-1,TGCGCCAGCAGCCAATTCATCAGTCGTCCCCGGGCTTTCTTT,CASSQFISRPRAFF
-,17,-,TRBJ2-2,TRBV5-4,TGTGCCAGCAGCTTGGTCGGTAGCAGGGCGAACACCGGGGAGCTGTTTTTT,CASSLVGSRANTGELFF
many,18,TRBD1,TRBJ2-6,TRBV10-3,TGTGCCATCAGGGGGACAGGGGGTTCCGCCTCTGGGGCCAACGTCCTGACTTTC,CAIRGTGGSASGANVLTF
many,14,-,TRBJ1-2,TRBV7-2,TGTGCCAGCAAGGTGGGGCGGCGCACGGCTGGCTACACCTTC,CASKVGRRTAGYTF
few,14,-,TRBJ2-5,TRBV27,TGTGCCAGCAAAAACAGAGCCCAGGGGGAGACCCAGTACTTC,CASKNRAQGETQYF
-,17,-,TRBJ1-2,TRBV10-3,TGTGCCATCAGTGAGTCGCTTATAGGGGAACCCAACTATGGCTACACCTTC,CAISESLIGEPNYGYTF
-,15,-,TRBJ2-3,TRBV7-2,TGTGCCAGCAGCTTAGCAGGGATTATAGCGGATACGCAGTATTTT,CASSLAGIIADTQYF
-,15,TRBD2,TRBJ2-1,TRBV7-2,TGTGCCAGCTCCCGGGGAGGGGCTATGGGCAATGAGCAGTTCTTC,CASSRGGAMGNEQFF
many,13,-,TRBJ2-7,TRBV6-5,TGTGCCAGCAGTCTCCCGGCCACTAGCGAGCAGTACTTC,CASSLPATSEQYF
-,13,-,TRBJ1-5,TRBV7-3,TGTGCCAGCAGTTACACGGGGGGACAGCCCCAGCATTTT,CASSYTGGQPQHF
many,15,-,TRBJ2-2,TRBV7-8,TGTGCCAGCAGCTTTCAGGGAGTGTCGGCCGGGGAGCTGTTTTTT,CASSFQGVSAGELFF
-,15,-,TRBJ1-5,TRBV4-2,TGTGCCAGCAGCCAAGTAACCCAGAGCAATCAGCCCCAGCATTTT,CASSQVTQSNQPQHF
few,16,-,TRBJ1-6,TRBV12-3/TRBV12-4,TGTGCCAGCAGTTGGGGTCGAGGAAGTACCGATTCACCCCTCCACTTT,CASSWGRGSTDSPLHF
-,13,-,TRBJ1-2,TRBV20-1,TGCAGTGCTAGAGATCAAGGGTACTATGGCTACACCTTC,CSARDQGYYGYTF
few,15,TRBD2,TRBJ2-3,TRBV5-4,TGTGCCAGCAGCGCCGGGGGGGCTAGCACAGATACGCAGTATTTT,CASSAGGASTDTQYF
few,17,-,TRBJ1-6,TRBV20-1,TGCAGTGCTAGGAAATTACAGGAGAACTCCTATAATTCACCCCTCCACTTT,CSARKLQENSYNSPLHF
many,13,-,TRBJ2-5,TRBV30,TGTGCCTGGACCCCTTTTGGGAGGGAGACCCAGTACTTC,CAWTPFGRETQYF
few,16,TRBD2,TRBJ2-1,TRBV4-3,TGCGCCAGCAGCCAATATAGCGGGGTCTCCTACAATGAGCAGTTCTTC,CASSQYSGVSYNEQFF
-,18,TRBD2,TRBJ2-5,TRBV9,TGTGCCAGCAGCCAGGGGCTGGGAGCGGGGGGGCGGCAAGAGACCCAGTACTTC,CASSQGLGAGGRQETQYF
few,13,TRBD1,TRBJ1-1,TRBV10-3,TGTGCCTTCAGGGGGAATGAGGACACTGAAGCTTTCTTT,CAFRGNEDTEAFF
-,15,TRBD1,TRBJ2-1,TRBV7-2,TGTGCCAGCACCTACGGGACAGTGTCCTACAATGAGCAGTTCTTC,CASTYGTVSYNEQFF
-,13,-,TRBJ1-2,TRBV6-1,TGTGCCAGCAGTGAAGGGCCATACTATGGCTACACCTTC,CASSEGPYYGYTF
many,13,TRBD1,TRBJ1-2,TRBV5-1,TGCGCCAGCAGCTTGCAAGGGGGCGGCGGCTACACCTTC,CASSLQGGGGYTF
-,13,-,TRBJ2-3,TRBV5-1,TGCGCCAGCAGCTCTGGACAACCAGATACGCAGTATTTT,CASSSGQPDTQYF
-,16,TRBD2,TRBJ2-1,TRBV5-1,TGCGCCAGCAGCTTTTTAGCGGGGGGGCCCGGAAATGAGCAGTTCTTC,CASSFLAGGPGNEQFF
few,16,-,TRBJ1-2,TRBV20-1,TGCAGTGTTGCAGGGGCAGCGGACGTTATGGGTTATGGCTACACCTTC,CSVAGAADVMGYGYTF
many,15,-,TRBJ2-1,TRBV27,TGTGCCAGCGGAGAACCAGGGAGCTCCTACAATGAGCAGTTCTTC,CASGEPGSSYNEQFF
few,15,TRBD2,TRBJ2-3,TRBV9,TGTGCCAGCAGCGGGGGAGCGGGGCCGCCAGATACGCAGTATTTT,CASSGGAGPPDTQYF
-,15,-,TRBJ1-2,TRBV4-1,TGCGCCAGCAGCCCAGGGCCTCGCGATAACTATGGCTACACCTTC,CASSPGPRDNYGYTF
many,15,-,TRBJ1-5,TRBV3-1,TGTGCCAGCAGCCAAGATCGGGGAGGGGACCAGCCCCAGCATTTT,CASSQDRGGDQPQHF
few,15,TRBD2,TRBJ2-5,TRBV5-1,TGCGCCAGCAGCTTGACCGGGACTAGCGAAAAGACCCAGTACTTC,CASSLTGTSEKTQYF
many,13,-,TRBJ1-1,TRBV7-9,TGTGCCAGCAGCTTGCAGGCGAACACTGAAGCTTTCTTT,CASSLQANTEAFF
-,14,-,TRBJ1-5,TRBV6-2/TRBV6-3,TGTGCCAGCAGTTATAGGGGAGACAATCAGCCCCAGCATTTT,CASSYRGDNQPQHF
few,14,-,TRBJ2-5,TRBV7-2,TGTGCCAGCAGCCCGCAATCCATCCAAGAGACCCAGTACTTC,CASSPQSIQETQYF